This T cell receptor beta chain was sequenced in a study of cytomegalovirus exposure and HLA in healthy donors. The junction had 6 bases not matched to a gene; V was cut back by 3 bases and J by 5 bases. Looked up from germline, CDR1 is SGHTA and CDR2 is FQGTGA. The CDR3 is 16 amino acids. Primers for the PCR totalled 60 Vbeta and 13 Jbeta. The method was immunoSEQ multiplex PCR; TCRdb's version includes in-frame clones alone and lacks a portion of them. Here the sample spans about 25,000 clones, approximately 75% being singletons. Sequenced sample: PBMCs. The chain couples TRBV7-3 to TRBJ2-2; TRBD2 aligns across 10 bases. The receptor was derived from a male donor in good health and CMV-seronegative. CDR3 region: CASSFSAGGLTGELFF. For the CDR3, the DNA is TGTGCCAGCAGCTTCTCAGCGGGGGGGCTTACCGGGGAGCTGTTTTTT.